The clone carrying this TCR beta chain was seen repeatedly, ten times or more. Its antigen is as yet unknown. The sample providers were healthy Caucasian people from Russia, aged roughly 6 to 95. Each donor had roughly 10 milliliters of peripheral blood drawn. Each sample had at least 6 million PBMCs isolated. This entry is derived from a study of blood T cells in healthy people across ages. Findings and caveats of the study: Not knowing donor CMV status may have confounded expanded clonotype changes.

In germline, CDR1 is SGHTA, CDR2 FQGNSA. Trimming stripped 2 bases from V and 6 bases from J, with 14 bases between. The CDR3 spans 15 residues. Next came a second PCR, run for about 7 to 12 cycles, which used a sample-barcoded 5' primer along with a J-beta primer mix. Via MiXCR, TCRdb re-called the 5' RACE reads, giving one row per CDR3 protein. The top ten hold about 11% of the sample, which has about 1.6 million distinct CDR3 sequences, roughly 30% seen once. The receptor's source is a woman aged 25 to 39 in good health. The rearrangement joins TRBV7-2 to TRBJ1-5, with D tentatively TRBD1 (6 bases). The sequencing sample was made of blood. This CDR3 reads CASSLKTGTGQPQHF. CDR3 sequence (DNA): TGTGCCAGCAGCTTAAAAACAGGGACGGGTCAGCCCCAGCATTTT.